The next 21 T cell receptor beta chains were all read from a single sample in a study of blood T cell repertoires in COVID-19. Libraries were prepared by immunoSEQ multiplex PCR; TCRdb keeps only in-frame clonotypes and omits some of them. Of about 210,000 clones in the sample, approximately 80% were seen once. The specimen was PBMCs or T cells enriched from blood (not recorded which). Receptor source: a middle-aged man who had recovered from COVID-19.

CDR3 sequence reads: CAWSVSNSEETQYF. DNA for the CDR3: TGTGCCTGGAGTGTTTCAAACTCCGAAGAGACCCAGTACTTC. The rearrangement uses TRBV30 and TRBJ2-5; D call uncertain. The CDR3 has 14 amino acids. Per germline, CDR1 GTSNPN and CDR2 SVGIG (reference sequence). V was pared by 0 bases and J by 3 bases, with 11 bases between.

This chain joins TRBV19 and TRBJ1-2, with TRBD1 as a possible D gene (6 bases). Germline CDR1 is LNHDA and CDR2 is SQIVND (reference sequence). V was pared by 2 bases and J by 14 bases, with 24 bases between. CDR3 size: 15 residues. CDR3 in amino acids: CASSITLAGASPETF. The CDR3 DNA reads as TGTGCCAGTAGTATAACATTGGCGGGGGCCAGCCCCGAGACCTTC.

The sample holds one count of this clone. This chain uses TRBV7-3 with TRBJ1-1; TRBD1 might be the D (5 bases). The CDR3 runs to 16 residues. Trimming took off 1 base at V and 1 base at J, with 13 bases between the two ends. Germline lookup yields CDR1 SGHTA and CDR2 FQGTGA. CDR3 residues: CASSLNPGHPNTEAFF. CDR3 sequence (DNA): TGTGCCAGCAGCTTAAATCCAGGACACCCGAACACTGAAGCTTTCTTT.

J is TRBJ1-5 and V is TRBV6-1; no clear D gene. The CDR3 contains 13 residues. Germline CDR1 MNHNS, CDR2 SASEGT. Trimming shortened V by 2 bases and J by 4 bases, and 6 bases separated the two germline ends. CDR3 protein: CASSENINQPQHF. For the CDR3, the DNA is TGTGCCAGCAGTGAAAATATTAATCAGCCCCAGCATTTT.

The chain is built from TRBV3-1 (or the pseudogene TRBV3-2) and TRBJ1-2, with D tentatively TRBD1 (5 bases). The CDR3 covers 15 residues. Trimming stripped 4 bases from V and 1 base from J, with 13 bases between. The germline gives CDR1 LGHDT, CDR2 YNNKEL (reference sequence). Here the CDR3 reads CASSPSVTVNYGYTF. CDR3 sequence (DNA): TGTGCCAGCAGCCCCTCTGTGACAGTTAACTATGGCTACACCTTC.

The V gene is TRBV27, the J gene TRBJ2-1; 7 nucleotides align to TRBD1. CDR3 length: 16 residues. Unmatched junction bases numbered 7, after V lost 3 bases and J lost 2 bases. Germline CDR1 and CDR2: MNHEY and SMNVEV (reference sequence). CDR3 nucleotide sequence: TGTGCCAGCAGTTTGCCGGGACAGATCGCCTACAATGAGCAGTTCTTC. Encoded protein: CASSLPGQIAYNEQFF.

The gene calls are TRBV6-1 and TRBJ2-7; 10 nucleotides match TRBD2. The CDR3 is 17 residues long. Germline V gene sequence: CDR1 MNHNS, CDR2 SASEGT. V lost 3 bases, J lost 1 base, and 9 bases stayed unmatched. The DNA of the CDR3 is TGTGCCAGCAGTGATGATAGCGGGGGGCTTCGATCCTACGAGCAGTACTTC. It codes for CASSDDSGGLRSYEQYF.

The chain recombines TRBV29-1 with TRBJ1-6; tentative D call: TRBD1 (5 bases). The germline V gene has CDR1 SQVTM and CDR2 ANQGSEA. The CDR3 consists of 12 residues. The V and J ends lost 1 base and 17 bases respectively, with 15 bases between them. The CDR3 nucleotides are TGCAGCGTTGAAGGTCCCTCCGGGGGTTTCCACTTT. Protein sequence: CSVEGPSGGFHF.

This chain connects TRBV19 to TRBJ1-2, with TRBD1 identical over 7 bases. This CDR3 is built from 14 residues. V shed 4 bases, J shed 3 bases, and the junction held 5 bases outside the gene matches. Germline V gene sequence: CDR1 LNHDA, CDR2 SQIVND (reference sequence). CDR3 bases: TGTGCCAGTAGTACCCCAGGACAGGACTATGGCTACACCTTC. Its protein product is CASSTPGQDYGYTF.

Only one count was recorded for this clone. This rearrangement joins TRBV19 to TRBJ1-1; TRBD1 is a possible D gene (5 bases). In germline, CDR1 is LNHDA, CDR2 SQIVND (reference sequence). This CDR3 contains 14 residues. Trimming removed 1 base at V and 3 bases at J, with 9 bases between. The CDR3 DNA follows: TGTGCCAGTAGTATAGGAAACAGGTACACTGAAGCTTTCTTT. Amino acid sequence: CASSIGNRYTEAFF. The complete variable domain, with remaining parts taken from reference TRBV19 and TRBJ1-1, reads DGGITQSPKYLFRKEGQNVTLSCEQNLNHDAMYWYRQDPGQGLRLIYYSQIVNDFQKGDIAEGYSVSREKKESFPLTVTSAQKNPTAFYLCASSIGNRYTEAFFGQGTRLTVV.

This rearrangement joins TRBV3-1 (or the pseudogene TRBV3-2) to TRBJ2-1, with TRBD2 matching over 9 bases. The trim removed 4 bases at V and 4 bases at J, leaving 5 bases unmatched. Germline V gene sequence: CDR1 LGHDT, CDR2 YNNKEL (reference sequence). CDR3 size: 15 residues. This chain's CDR3 is CASSLSGSTYNEQFF. For the CDR3, the DNA is TGTGCCAGCAGCCTTAGCGGGAGTACGTACAATGAGCAGTTCTTC.

The CDR3 sequence is CASSPPQYSGANVLTF. The CDR3 DNA is TGTGCCAGCAGTCCCCCTCAGTACTCTGGGGCCAACGTCCTGACTTTC. V and J are TRBV6-2 or TRBV6-3 and TRBJ2-6, with D uncertain. V shed 5 bases and J shed 0 bases, with 11 bases lying between them. The germline gives CDR1 MNHEY, CDR2 SVGEGT. The CDR3 consists of 16 residues.

V gene TRBV5-1 combines with J gene TRBJ2-1; D call uncertain. V gave up 1 base and J gave up 5 bases, with 10 bases separating them. This CDR3 is built from 14 residues. In germline, CDR1 is SGHRS, CDR2 YFSETQ. The CDR3 DNA follows: TGCGCCAGCAGCTTGACGAATAGCAACAATGAGCAGTTCTTC. Its protein is CASSLTNSNNEQFF.

The V call is TRBV7-3, the J call TRBJ2-3, with 9 bases identical to TRBD1. CDR3 length equals 14 residues. The germline V gene has CDR1 SGHTA and CDR2 FQGTGA. The V segment lost 5 bases and the J segment 9 bases; nucleotides outside the gene matches: 9. The CDR3: CASSRQGDTRTQYF. CDR3 DNA sequence: TGTGCCAGCAGCCGACAGGGGGATACACGAACGCAGTATTTT.

CDR3 in DNA: TGCGCCAGCAGCCGCCAGCACCTCTCCGGGACAGGAAGACACTACGAGCAGTACTTC. It translates to CASSRQHLSGTGRHYEQYF. This chain uses TRBV4-1 with TRBJ2-7, with TRBD1 identical over 8 bases. With V trimmed by 4 bases and J by 3 bases, 20 bases remained unmatched. Per germline, CDR1 MGHRA and CDR2 YSYEKL. The CDR3 has 19 amino acids.

This clone was found a few times. As DNA, the CDR3 is TGTGCCAGCAGCGGGGCAGGGGCTGGAACTAATGAAAAACTGTTTTTT. Translation gives CASSGAGAGTNEKLFF. The rearrangement joins TRBV9 to TRBJ1-4; a weak D match, TRBD1 (6 bases). Trimming left V 3 bases short and J 1 base short, with 13 bases between. The CDR3 covers 16 residues. In germline, CDR1 is SGDLS, CDR2 YYNGEE.

V and J are TRBV7-9 and TRBJ2-2; TRBD2 aligns across 13 bases. The CDR3 has 16 residues. Unmatched junction bases numbered 6, after V lost 4 bases and J lost 7 bases. Germline V lookup: CDR1 SEHNR, CDR2 FQNEAQ (reference sequence). For the CDR3, the DNA is TGTGCCAGCAGCTCAAGGACTAGCGGGAGTGACGGGGAGCTGTTTTTT. As protein: CASSSRTSGSDGELFF.

The chain uses TRBV19 and TRBJ1-1; 9 nucleotides agree with TRBD1. This CDR3 region has 16 residues. V shed 4 bases and J 4 bases; nucleotides not matched to a gene: 10. Looked up from germline, CDR1 is LNHDA and CDR2 is SQIVND (reference sequence). The CDR3 nucleotides read TGTGCCAGTAGTAAAGGGGCTGGGACAGGGATCACTGAAGCTTTCTTT. Translating it yields CASSKGAGTGITEAFF.

This clone was seen once. The chain uses TRBV28 and TRBJ1-2; a possible D gene is TRBD1 (6 bases). The V end was cut by 5 bases, the J end by 4 bases, with 14 bases between. CDR1 is MDHEN and CDR2 is SYDVKM in the germline V gene. This CDR3 comprises 14 residues. CDR3 residues: CASSQTGTLYGYTF. The DNA of the CDR3 is TGTGCCAGCAGTCAAACCGGGACACTCTATGGCTACACCTTC.

The chain joins TRBV7-9 to TRBJ2-3; 7 bases align to TRBD2. From germline, CDR1 is SEHNR and CDR2 FQNEAQ (reference sequence). Trimming took 5 bases from V and 0 from J; bases not matched to a gene: 11. This CDR3 has 17 amino acids. The CDR3 nucleotides read TGTGCCAGCAGCCCGTGGACTAGTTCTACTAGCACAGATACGCAGTATTTT. It encodes CASSPWTSSTSTDTQYF.

The V and J genes are TRBV7-3 and TRBJ2-4; a possible D gene is TRBD1 (5 bases). V was cut by 4 bases and J by 4 bases, with 8 bases left in between. Per the germline V gene, CDR1 is SGHTA and CDR2 is FQGTGA. The CDR3 covers 13 residues. For the CDR3, the DNA is TGTGCCAGCAGCTCCAGGGATAAAAACATTCAGTACTTC. This encodes CASSSRDKNIQYF.